These 25 T cell receptor beta chains were sequenced from one sample in a study of human T cells and chemical hapten exposure. The sample's time point: pre-sensitization, week 0. Specified treatment: therapeutic diphenylcyclopropenone sensitization with weekly scalp DPC. One entry per CDR3 protein results from TCRdb running MiXCR on the RACE reads. The repertoire includes about 120,000 distinct CDR3 sequences, approximately 13% of them detected once, and roughly 3.1% sits in the top ten. Sequenced material: whole blood, taken in connection with sensitization to the hapten diphenylcyclopropenone (DPC). The receptors stem from a woman between 18 and 30 years old with alopecia areata. Some clones in this sample may be carry-over from other donors' samples.

This clonotype was detected a few times. This chain links TRBV6-1 with TRBJ1-4; 10 bases map to TRBD1. This CDR3 is built from 17 residues. The J segment lost 0 bases and the V segment lost 6 bases, leaving 7 bases of the junction unmatched. CDR1 is MNHNS and CDR2 is SASEGT in the germline V gene. The CDR3 loop reads CASRGTGATTTNEKLFF. The CDR3 DNA reads TGTGCCAGCAGGGGGACAGGGGCTACTACAACTAATGAAAAACTGTTTTTT.

The rearrangement uses TRBV28 and TRBJ2-3, with D uncertain. The germline V and J ends were trimmed by 5 bases and 2 bases, with 14 bases remaining between them. Germline CDR1 and CDR2: MDHEN and SYDVKM. The CDR3 is 15 residues long. CDR3 sequence reads: CASSKRVVFTDTQYF. CDR3 DNA: TGTGCCAGCAGTAAACGAGTTGTGTTCACAGATACGCAGTATTTT.

This clonotype has a handful of counts. The chain uses TRBV6-2 or TRBV6-3 and TRBJ1-1; TRBD1 agrees at 11 bases. Germline CDR1 and CDR2: MNHEY and SVGEGT. V gave up 5 bases and J gave up 3 bases; unmatched junction bases: 8. The CDR3 is made up of 16 amino acids. The CDR3 loop reads CASSRTGGAGDTEAFF. Written as DNA, the CDR3 is TGTGCCAGCAGTCGGACAGGGGGCGCCGGGGACACTGAAGCTTTCTTT.

The table lists this clonotype with many counts. The CDR3 DNA is TGTGCCAGCAGTGGACAGGGGGGAGGGGTGGACTACAATGAGCAGTTCTTC. Its protein product is CASSGQGGGVDYNEQFF. The chain employs TRBV6-2 or TRBV6-3 and TRBJ2-1, with 10 bases identical to TRBD1. This CDR3 spans 17 amino acids. The V gene's germline CDR1 is MNHEY and CDR2 SVGEGT. With 5 bases clipped from V and 3 bases from J, the junction kept 10 bases outside the gene matches.

This chain links TRBV7-6 with TRBJ2-3; D is ambiguous. CDR3 length: 15 amino acids. V lost 5 bases, J lost 1 base, and 13 bases lay in between. CDR1 is SGHVS and CDR2 is FNYEAQ in the germline V gene. The CDR3 sequence: CASSPGPPGTDTQYF. CDR3 bases: TGTGCCAGCAGCCCCGGACCCCCTGGCACAGATACGCAGTATTTT. Complete variable domain (other parts from reference TRBV7-6 and TRBJ2-3): GAGVSQSPRYKVTKRGQDVALRCDPISGHVSLYWYRQALGQGPEFLTYFNYEAQQDKSGLPNDRFSAERPEGSISTLTIQRTEQRDSAMYRCASSPGPPGTDTQYFGPGTRLTVL.

This clonotype was observed at least ten times. The chain couples TRBV6-5 to TRBJ2-1; D is possibly TRBD2 (6 bases). Germline loops: CDR1 MNHEY, CDR2 SVGAGI. V lost 6 bases, J lost 8 bases, and 26 bases lay in between. The length of the CDR3 is 17 residues. The CDR3 loop is CASSGRSGQEGRDEQFF. CDR3 nucleotide sequence: TGTGCCAGCAGCGGGCGTTCCGGGCAGGAGGGCAGGGATGAGCAGTTCTTC.

This chain uses TRBV20-1 with TRBJ2-1; 7 bases map to TRBD1. Germline V gene data show CDR1 as DFQATT and CDR2 as SNEGSKA (reference sequence). The junction had 18 bases not matched to a gene; V was cut back by 3 bases and J by 10 bases. The CDR3 has 16 amino acids. CDR3 sequence: CSASKIGTALLGEQFF. The CDR3 nucleotides read TGCAGTGCTAGCAAGATCGGGACAGCCCTCCTCGGGGAGCAGTTCTTC.

This clonotype was seen many times. V gene TRBV28 combines with J gene TRBJ2-1; D may match TRBD1 or TRBD2 (5 bases each). Trimming removed 6 bases at V and 6 bases at J, with 12 bases between. CDR1 and CDR2 from the germline V gene are MDHEN and SYDVKM. The CDR3 covers 13 residues. CDR3 bases: TGTGCCAGCAGCTACGGGACCCCCAATGAGCAGTTCTTC. It is translated as CASSYGTPNEQFF.

The rearrangement uses TRBV3-1 and TRBJ2-1; 8 bases agree with TRBD1. Germline loops: CDR1 LGHDT, CDR2 YNNKEL (reference sequence). The CDR3 extends over 14 amino acids. With V trimmed by 8 bases and J by 3 bases, 6 bases remained unmatched. The DNA of the CDR3 is TGTGCCAGCGCCCGGGGACAGGTCTACAATGAGCAGTTCTTC. Amino acids: CASARGQVYNEQFF.

This chain links TRBV6-6 with TRBJ1-5; no clear D gene. The CDR3 spans 17 residues. V was trimmed by 0 bases and J by 0 bases, leaving 12 bases between them. Germline lookup yields CDR1 MNHNY and CDR2 SVGAGI (reference sequence). CDR3 nucleotides: TGTGCCAGCAGTTACTCGAAGCCGGCGGCTAGCAATCAGCCCCAGCATTTT. This gives the protein CASSYSKPAASNQPQHF.

V is TRBV12-3 or TRBV12-4 and J is TRBJ2-7; 9 bases are a match to TRBD1. The J segment lost 13 bases and the V segment lost 6 bases, leaving 13 bases of the junction unmatched. The CDR3 totals 13 residues. CDR3 region: CASSSGDREGNYF. As DNA, the CDR3 is TGTGCCAGCAGCTCAGGGGACAGGGAGGGGAACTACTTC.

As DNA, the CDR3 is TGTGCCACCAGCAGAGATCTAGCGGGGGGCCCCTTAAACAATGAGCAGTTCTTC. Amino acid sequence: CATSRDLAGGPLNNEQFF. The rearrangement joins TRBV15 to TRBJ2-1; 11 bases line up with TRBD2. Germline CDR1 is LNHNV and CDR2 is YYDKDF (reference sequence). Losses at the gene ends were 0 bases for V and 5 bases for J; bases not matched to a gene: 9. The CDR3 loop spans 18 amino acids.

In its sample, this clonotype was seen a few times. CDR3 in amino acids: CASLSSGGGNQPQHF. The CDR3 DNA reads as TGTGCCAGTTTATCTTCAGGGGGCGGCAATCAGCCCCAGCATTTT. V and J are TRBV19 and TRBJ1-5; the match to TRBD1 covers 8 bases. The CDR3 extends over 15 amino acids. Unmatched junction bases numbered 8, after V lost 8 bases and J lost 2 bases. The germline V gene has CDR1 LNHDA and CDR2 SQIVND (reference sequence).

V gene TRBV30 combines with J gene TRBJ2-3; D is ambiguous. The CDR3 consists of 15 residues. V gave up 0 bases and J gave up 0 bases, with 10 bases separating them. From germline, CDR1 is GTSNPN and CDR2 SVGIG (reference sequence). CDR3 nucleotide sequence: TGTGCCTGGAGTGTACAAAGCGTTAGCACAGATACGCAGTATTTT. It translates to CAWSVQSVSTDTQYF.

This clonotype was counted only a few times. The chain uses TRBV7-2 and TRBJ2-7; D possibly uses TRBD1 or TRBD2 (5 bases each). V was trimmed by 2 bases and J by 2 bases, leaving 7 bases between them. In germline, CDR1 is SGHTA, CDR2 FQGNSA. The CDR3 is 13 residues long. The CDR3 loop reads CASSLTGPYEQYF. The CDR3 DNA reads as TGTGCCAGCAGCTTAACGGGGCCCTACGAGCAGTACTTC.

This clonotype was picked up a small number of times. V and J are TRBV15 and TRBJ1-5; the D gene is possibly TRBD1 (5 bases). Germline V gives CDR1 LNHNV, CDR2 YYDKDF (reference sequence). This CDR3 contains 13 residues. Trimming took 5 bases from V and 11 from J, leaving 16 bases between them. CDR3 amino acids: CATSGALEGTQHF. CDR3 coding DNA: TGTGCCACCAGCGGAGCCCTCGAGGGGACCCAGCATTTT.

This clonotype came up a few times. This chain links TRBV18 with TRBJ1-2; TRBD1 might be the D (5 bases). CDR1 is KGHSH, CDR2 LQKENI, per germline. The germline V and J ends were trimmed by 3 bases and 4 bases, with 21 bases remaining between them. The CDR3 loop spans 17 amino acids. The CDR3 spells CASSPRRDSALGYGYTF. CDR3 coding DNA: TGTGCCAGCTCACCCCGACGAGACAGCGCCCTTGGCTATGGCTACACCTTC.

This chain links TRBV11-2 with TRBJ2-5; D may be TRBD1 or TRBD2 (5 bases each). Trimming pared 5 bases from V and 5 bases from J, leaving 12 bases between. Per germline, CDR1 SGHAT and CDR2 FQNNGV. CDR3 length equals 13 residues. The CDR3 sequence: CASSPDRGETQYF. Written as DNA, the CDR3 is TGTGCCAGCAGCCCCGACAGAGGGGAGACCCAGTACTTC.

This clonotype was picked up many times. This chain links TRBV29-1 with TRBJ2-2; D is perhaps TRBD1 (6 bases). This CDR3 region has 13 residues. V was pared by 8 bases and J by 4 bases, with 14 bases between. The germline gives CDR1 SQVTM, CDR2 ANQGSEA. CDR3: CSTLVGATGELFF. CDR3 DNA sequence: TGCAGCACCCTTGTGGGGGCCACCGGGGAGCTGTTTTTT.

This clonotype was seen only a few times. The chain has TRBV7-9 and TRBJ1-1; D perhaps matches TRBD1 (5 bases). The CDR3 covers 14 residues. CDR1 SEHNR and CDR2 FQNEAQ come from the germline V gene (reference sequence). Trimming pared 1 base from V and 7 bases from J, leaving 13 bases between. In DNA form, the CDR3 reads TGTGCCAGCAGCTTAGGTGGGACTGGGGGTGAAGCTTTCTTT. This translates into CASSLGGTGGEAFF.

CDR3 amino acids: CATKTTSGTNNSPLHF. The CDR3, as DNA: TGTGCCACCAAGACCACCTCCGGGACAAACAATTCACCCCTCCACTTT. The rearrangement joins TRBV6-2 or TRBV6-3 to TRBJ1-6, with D possibly TRBD1 on 6 matching bases. Germline V CDR1 and CDR2: MNHEY, SVGEGT. V was shortened by 10 bases and J by 7 bases, with 23 bases between the two germline ends. This CDR3 has 16 amino acids.

This clonotype turned up a few times. The rearrangement uses TRBV20-1 and TRBJ2-5, with D possibly being TRBD1 (5 bases). The germline V and J ends were trimmed by 4 bases and 1 base, with 16 bases remaining between them. This CDR3 has 15 residues. Germline-derived CDR1 and CDR2 are DFQATT and SNEGSKA (reference sequence). CDR3 sequence reads: CSAISPRQSQETQYF. Here the CDR3 DNA reads TGCAGTGCTATAAGCCCTAGACAGAGCCAAGAGACCCAGTACTTC.

The DNA of the CDR3 is TGTGCCAGCAGCACCATCAGGGGGCTAAGCACAGATACGCAGTATTTT. This sequence encodes CASSTIRGLSTDTQYF. This chain uses TRBV11-3 with TRBJ2-3, with 8 bases matching TRBD1. The CDR3 runs to 16 residues. With V trimmed by 5 bases and J by 0 bases, 7 bases remained unmatched. The germline V gene has CDR1 SGHNT and CDR2 YENEEA. The full variable domain, with the rest looked up from reference TRBV11-3 and TRBJ2-3, is EAGVVQSPRYKIIEKKQPVAFWCNPISGHNTLYWYLQNLGQGPELLIRYENEEAVDDSQLPKDRFSAERLKGVDSTLKIQPAELGDSAVYLCASSTIRGLSTDTQYFGPGTRLTVL.

This clonotype was detected only a few times. The chain uses TRBV18 and TRBJ2-1; TRBD2 might be the D (6 bases). Germline V gives CDR1 KGHSH, CDR2 LQKENI. The V end was cut by 4 bases, the J end by 0 bases, with 19 bases between. The CDR3 loop spans 18 amino acids. CDR3 in DNA: TGTGCCAGCTCACGGGGCGTGGAGGGGTTGAGCTCCTACAATGAGCAGTTCTTC. Translation gives CASSRGVEGLSSYNEQFF.

The chain recombines TRBV28 with TRBJ2-3, with D unresolved. CDR1 is MDHEN, CDR2 SYDVKM, per germline. V gave up 3 bases and J gave up 8 bases, with 15 bases separating them. The CDR3 extends over 14 amino acids. CDR3 protein: CASSFLNERGTQYF. In nucleotides, the CDR3 is TGTGCCAGCAGTTTCTTGAATGAGCGCGGTACGCAGTATTTT.